Listed below are T cell receptor beta chains from one sample, sequenced in a study of cytomegalovirus exposure and HLA in healthy donors. TCRdb's copy holds only in-frame clones and misses some; the assay was immunoSEQ multiplex PCR. The table has around 160,000 clones, approximately 90% seen once. Sample: PBMCs. Source of these receptors: a man younger than 35 in good health and CMV-seronegative. The CDR3 runs from the conserved cysteine through the conserved F or W. Each record gives: V gene, D gene, J gene, clone size, CDR3 DNA, CDR3 protein. D genes are given only for firm matches. Some rows have no size entry. The others give once, few or many, or a class for an expanded clone.

TRBV9	.	TRBJ1-1	.	TGTGCCAGCAGCGTATTGGAGCAGGGAGGGACTGAAGCTTTCTTT	CASSVLEQGGTEAFF
TRBV27	.	TRBJ2-5	few	TGTGCCAGCAGTTCCCACGGAGGAGAGACCCAGTACTTC	CASSSHGGETQYF
TRBV4-1	.	TRBJ2-7	.	TGCGCCAGCAGCTGGGGGCCCCAAGGCGCCTACGAGCAGTACTTC	CASSWGPQGAYEQYF
TRBV19	TRBD1	TRBJ2-2	.	TGTGCCAGTACAAGGACAGGGGGCACCGGGGAGCTGTTTTTT	CASTRTGGTGELFF
TRBV4-3	.	TRBJ1-1	.	TGCGCCAGCAGCCAAGGGGCAGGGGCATTATCTCGTACTGAAGCTTTCTTT	CASSQGAGALSRTEAFF
TRBV7-7	.	TRBJ2-5	.	TGTGCTAGCAGCTTATGGGAGTTAGAGACCCAGTACTTC	CASSLWELETQYF
TRBV4-3	.	TRBJ1-2	.	TGCGCCAGCAGCCAAGAGTTGGGCACTAACTATGGCTACACCTTC	CASSQELGTNYGYTF
TRBV11-1	TRBD2	TRBJ2-1	.	TGTGCCAGCAGCCCGGGGGGTTATGAGCAGTTCTTC	CASSPGGYEQFF
TRBV5-1	TRBD2	TRBJ2-7	.	TGCGCCAGCAGCTTTTCCCTAGCGGGAGACGAGCAGTACTTC	CASSFSLAGDEQYF
TRBV5-4	.	TRBJ2-1	.	TGTGCCAGCAGCTCTAGTCTGAAGGATGGTGAGCAGTTCTTC	CASSSSLKDGEQFF
TRBV11-2	.	TRBJ2-2	.	TGTGCCAGCAGCCCCTCGACAGCCTTCACGAACACCGGGGAGCTGTTTTTT	CASSPSTAFTNTGELFF
TRBV27	TRBD1	TRBJ1-5	.	TGTGCCAGCAGTTTATCGGGGACAGGGGCTAATCAGCCCCAGCATTTT	CASSLSGTGANQPQHF
TRBV27	.	TRBJ2-1	.	TGTGCCAGCAGATGGGCCGGCTCCTACAATGAGCAGTTCTTC	CASRWAGSYNEQFF
TRBV2	.	TRBJ2-1	once	TGTGCCAGCAGTGAAGCCGTAAATGAGCAGTTCTTC	CASSEAVNEQFF
TRBV5-1	.	TRBJ2-7	.	TGCGCCAGCAGCTTGGGAGGTTCCCCCCAGGGGGGCGAGCAGTACTTC	CASSLGGSPQGGEQYF
TRBV15	TRBD1	TRBJ1-2	.	TGTGCCACCAGCACACGAACGACAGGGGTTGGCTACACCTTC	CATSTRTTGVGYTF
TRBV5-1	TRBD2	TRBJ2-7	.	TGCGCCAGCAGCTTGGTTCCAGCGGGAGACTCCGGCGAGCAGTACTTC	CASSLVPAGDSGEQYF
TRBV2	TRBD1	TRBJ1-2	.	TGTGCCAGCAGTGACTTTAACAGGGGGGCGGGCTACACCTTC	CASSDFNRGAGYTF
TRBV6-1	.	TRBJ1-4	.	TGTGCCAGCAGTGAAGTTGTAGCAACTAATGAAAAACTGTTTTTT	CASSEVVATNEKLFF
TRBV11-2	.	TRBJ2-7	.	TGTGCCAGCAGCCCCCTTGACGAGCAGTACTTC	CASSPLDEQYF
TRBV5-4	.	TRBJ1-2	.	TGTGCCAGCAGCTTGGATAAGGAGGGCTACACCTTC	CASSLDKEGYTF
TRBV29-1	.	TRBJ1-2	.	TGCAGCGGGATGGGACAAAACTATGGCTACACCTTC	CSGMGQNYGYTF
TRBV7-2	TRBD1	TRBJ2-7	.	TGTGCCAGCAGCTTAATGGGGACAGGGTCCTACGAGCAGTACTTC	CASSLMGTGSYEQYF
TRBV10-3	TRBD2	TRBJ2-3	.	TGTGCCATCAGTGAGTCTCTTAACAGCGGGGGTGCAGATACGCAGTATTTT	CAISESLNSGGADTQYF
TRBV4-1	TRBD1	TRBJ1-5	once	TGCGCCAGCAGCCAAATGGGTGTCGGACAGGGGTTCCAGCCCCAGCATTTT	CASSQMGVGQGFQPQHF
TRBV7-2	TRBD2	TRBJ2-4	.	TGTGCCAGCAGCCTAGCGGGAGGAATAGCCAAAAACATTCAGTACTTC	CASSLAGGIAKNIQYF
TRBV4-2	TRBD1	TRBJ1-5	.	TGTGCCAGCAGCCAAGAAGCAGGGGGTAGCAATCAGCCCCAGCATTTT	CASSQEAGGSNQPQHF
TRBV5-1	TRBD2	TRBJ2-1	.	TGCGCCAGCAGCCCACCGGGACTAGCGGGAGCCGCTGAGCAGTTCTTC	CASSPPGLAGAAEQFF
TRBV19	TRBD1	TRBJ1-4	.	TGTGCCAGTAGTCCGGACAGGGAGAATGAAAAACTGTTTTTT	CASSPDRENEKLFF
TRBV6-6	.	TRBJ2-3	.	TGTGCCAGCAGCTCTGGGGACTCTCGCACAGATACGCAGTATTTT	CASSSGDSRTDTQYF
TRBV6-1	.	TRBJ2-1	.	TGTGCCAGCAGTGGCGGGGCCAACGGTGAGCAGTTCTTC	CASSGGANGEQFF
TRBV10-2	TRBD2	TRBJ2-7	.	TGCGCCAGCGCTCGACTAGCGGATTACGAGCAGTACTTC	CASARLADYEQYF
TRBV2	.	TRBJ1-2	.	TGTGCCAGCAACGAGGGACATACCGGGCGTGGCTATGGCTACACCTTC	CASNEGHTGRGYGYTF
TRBV27	.	TRBJ2-1	.	TGTGCCAGCAGTTTGAGTAGCGGAAGCTCCTACAATGAGCAGTTCTTC	CASSLSSGSSYNEQFF
TRBV7-9	TRBD2	TRBJ2-2	.	TGTGCCATCCCAACCGGGGGGGCAGCCGGGACCGGGGAGCTGTTTTTT	CAIPTGGAAGTGELFF
TRBV27	.	TRBJ2-1	.	TGTGCCAGCACCTCGACTAGCTCCTACAATGAGCAGTTCTTC	CASTSTSSYNEQFF
TRBV6-1	TRBD2	TRBJ2-3	.	TGTGCCAGCAGTGAACAAGCGGGGGGGGGAGATACGCAGTATTTT	CASSEQAGGGDTQYF
TRBV9	.	TRBJ2-1	.	TGTGCCAGCAGCGTAGCACTAAATGAGCAGTTCTTC	CASSVALNEQFF
TRBV6-5	TRBD1	TRBJ2-7	.	TGTGCCAGCAGTCGGACAGGTTACGAGCAGTACTTC	CASSRTGYEQYF
TRBV13	.	TRBJ2-7	.	TGTGCCAGCAGCAAGGGACTGACCTACGAGCAGTACTTC	CASSKGLTYEQYF